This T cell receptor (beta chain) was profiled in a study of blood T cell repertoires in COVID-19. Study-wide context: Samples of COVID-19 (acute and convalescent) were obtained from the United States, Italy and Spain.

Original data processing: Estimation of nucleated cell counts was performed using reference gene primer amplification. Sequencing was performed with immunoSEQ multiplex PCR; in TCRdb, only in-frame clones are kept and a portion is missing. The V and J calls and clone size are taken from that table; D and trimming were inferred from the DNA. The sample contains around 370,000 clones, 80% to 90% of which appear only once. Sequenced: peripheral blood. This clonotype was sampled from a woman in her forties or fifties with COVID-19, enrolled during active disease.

The CDR3 DNA is TGTGCCAGCAGCCAAGAGGAGGCTAGCGGGAGCAATGAGCAGTTCTTC. Translating it yields CASSQEEASGSNEQFF. The gene calls are TRBV4-2 and TRBJ2-1; 10 bases map to TRBD2. The CDR3 has 16 amino acids. Germline lookup yields CDR1 LGHNA and CDR2 YNFKEQ. V lost 0 bases and J lost 6; bases outside the gene matches: 5.